A selection of T cell receptor beta chains follows, all from one sample in a study of regulatory T cells in long-lasting Graves disease. TCRdb fed the multiplex PCR reads into MiXCR, producing one record per CDR3 protein. The data hold 540,000 or so distinct CDR3 sequences, with roughly 14% observed a single time. This same sample was also part of a study on T cells in Graves' hyperthyroidism and ophthalmopathy.

This specimen was peripheral blood mononuclear cells (PBMCs), taken at new diagnosis, from a patient treated with antithyroid drugs. Receptor source: a man aged 25-45 years with Graves disease. Each CDR3 is given without its conserved first and last residue. The size field is filled for only some rows; it gives once, few, many or a size class.

j_call v_call clone_size cdr3_aa
TRBJ1-1 TRBV30 many AWKLGNTEAF
TRBJ2-1 TRBV20-1 many SARETGGPYNEQF
TRBJ2-7 TRBV29-1 . SVLFGQGYEQY
TRBJ1-2 TRBV3-1 few ASSQRGGVVGYT
TRBJ2-5 TRBV7-2 many ASVSGSRETQY
TRBJ2-2 TRBV6-1 . ASRGTGGIGTGELF
TRBJ2-7 TRBV18 . ASSRMDRGASYEQY
TRBJ1-1 TRBV20-1 many SADTANTEAF
TRBJ2-7 TRBV5-6 . ASSPSGPWRIDEQY
TRBJ2-7 TRBV9 many ASSVGVVPRPIEQY
TRBJ1-4 TRBV9 . ASSAGTVSIEKLF
TRBJ1-1 TRBV12-3/TRBV12-4 many ASRFGRYTEAF
TRBJ1-2 TRBV7-9 many ASSSPTGGYGYT
TRBJ2-3 TRBV5-1 many ASSRQESTDTQY
TRBJ2-7 TRBV4-2 . ASSQAPYYEQY
TRBJ2-1 TRBV5-4 few ASSQRGLAGAYEQF
TRBJ1-1 TRBV12-3/TRBV12-4 many ASRAVVEAF
TRBJ1-1 TRBV12-5 many ASGLETGEAF
TRBJ1-2 TRBV4-1 . ASSRLPRDRGGYT
TRBJ2-2 TRBV6-1 many ASTWGTGGLNGELF
TRBJ2-1 TRBV10-3 many AIGGREGGSYNEQF
TRBJ2-6 TRBV9 . ASSHGQGRVSGANVLT
TRBJ1-2 TRBV30 many AWSRQGPNYGYT
TRBJ2-5 TRBV29-1 many SVAGLQETQY
TRBJ2-5 TRBV5-6 many ASSPVGRQETQY
TRBJ2-7 TRBV20-1 . NARGSWSGKTYEQY
TRBJ1-2 TRBV20-1 many SARDPGQGFHGYT
TRBJ2-1 TRBV12-3/TRBV12-4 many ASSKPGLGSYNEQF
TRBJ1-2 TRBV7-9 . ASSRPGGGYGYT
TRBJ2-3 TRBV12-3/TRBV12-4 many ASRSSGKTDTQY
TRBJ2-1 TRBV19 . ASSTVTSGKFNEQF
TRBJ2-1 TRBV11-2 many ASSLVLAAYNEQF
TRBJ2-7 TRBV2 many ASRGTYYEQY
TRBJ2-3 TRBV2 many ASSERRQDTDTQY
TRBJ2-1 TRBV10-3 . ATQTTSGSRSYNEQF
TRBJ2-7 TRBV5-6 . ASSLLSGRPSYEQY
TRBJ1-4 TRBV5-5 many ASSPEGEKLF
TRBJ1-1 TRBV4-1 . ASSMTVTNTEAF
TRBJ2-2 TRBV2 many ASSGTSSPGELF
TRBJ1-1 TRBV5-6 . ASSVGVREVRIAGNTEAF
TRBJ2-1 TRBV12-3/TRBV12-4 . ASSSDGNNEQF
TRBJ1-2 TRBV4-2 few ASSQDFGALLYGYT
TRBJ2-1 TRBV5-1 . ASSHPGLRSYEQF
TRBJ1-1 TRBV3-1 many ASGNTEAF
TRBJ1-1 TRBV5-1 few ASSSRGDNTEAF
TRBJ2-6 TRBV24-1 many ATGDGGQVSGANVLT
TRBJ1-2 TRBV20-1 few SARDGIYGYT
TRBJ2-7 TRBV7-9 . ASSLAGLNEQY
TRBJ1-2 TRBV9 many ASSVEGSGSDGYT
TRBJ2-7 TRBV29-1 many SVEEDSYEQY
TRBJ2-7 TRBV10-3 many AFSPGTEDEQY
TRBJ2-3 TRBV18 many ASSPRVAGRDTQY
TRBJ2-2 TRBV18 . ASSSYGSPPPGELF
TRBJ1-4 TRBV11-2 few ASSQREWEEKLF
TRBJ1-5 TRBV3-1 many ASSQHRGSGQPQH
TRBJ1-6 TRBV15 many ATSRRAVYNSPLH
TRBJ2-2 TRBV5-1 many ASSLRTAGGTGELF
TRBJ1-4 TRBV7-8 few ASSFIQGEPNEKLF
TRBJ1-1 TRBV19 few ASSITGEVATEAF
TRBJ1-5 TRBV27 many ASSSRQVGNQPQH